The T cell receptor beta chain described here comes from a study of blood T cell repertoires in COVID-19 (dated by TCRdb to 2019 to 2021). In terms of the full investigation: Collaborator samples came from the United States, Italy and Spain and covered acute and convalescent phases of COVID-19. The prospective study material was composed of cDNA or gDNA derived from T cells, B-cell-depleted T cells, or PBMCs. The dataset comprised deeply sampled blood TCRbeta repertoires from subjects exposed to, actively infected with, or recovered from COVID-19. The repertoires were released in a freely available public database meant as a resource for research on the immune response to SARS-CoV-2. The samples were drawn from the first 160 participants of the ongoing ImmuneRACE study and from 1,254 subjects provided by 6 global collaborators. A de-identified subject ID, COVID-19 status, age in years and sex were almost always included in the sample metadata. HLA class I and class II types, where available, came from metadata supplied by the sample provider rather than from assay-based typing.

The paper's findings and limits, for the study overall: How much clinical and demographic metadata was included differed by source and by participant, and the metadata was provided uncurated.

TCRbeta CDR3 regions were amplified from genomic DNA using the immunoSEQ Assay, a bias-controlled multiplex PCR. For the original study's pipeline: The number of nucleated cells in each sample was estimated from the amplification of reference gene primers within the assay. To quantify the absolute abundance of each unique TCRbeta CDR3 rearrangement, sequence reads were collapsed and filtered. For each sample, productive Simpson clonality was calculated by taking the square root of Simpson's diversity index across productive rearrangements. TCRdb obtained this table from immuneACCESS and retained in-frame rearrangements with V and J assigned. These tables miss some clones; where compared with another copy, unresolved V genes account for less than half of the shortfall, and the remainder is unexplained. The V and J calls and clone size come from that table; D and trimming were worked out from the DNA. This sample lists about 160,000 clones; over 80% were detected once. More than 7% of the sample is held by the ten biggest clonotypes.

The cysteine opens and the phenylalanine closes a CDR3 of 16 amino acids. Of all the DNA, just the CDR3 is kept, 48 bases in frame from base 1. At the junction V is shortened by 2 bases and J by 0 bases, with 12 bases in between. The germline V gene (reference sequence) sets CDR1 to MNHEY and CDR2 to SMNVEV. About this clone: The antigen it recognizes is unknown. Within one base of it there is no much larger clone, and no base qualities were kept.

Whole blood was collected in K2EDTA tubes by collaborating institutions according to the institutions' own protocols. For TCRbeta analysis, collaborator samples were shipped as frozen whole blood, as isolated PBMCs, or as DNA extracted from either sample type. This sequence uses TRBV27 and TRBJ2-3; the best D guess is TRBD2, with 5 bases matching. The clonotype was recovered from a woman aged 80 or over with active or convalescent COVID-19. Sequencing input: peripheral blood. The sequence in DNA is TGTGCCAGCAGTTTAATAGCGACTTTGAGCACAGATACGCAGTATTTT. This gives the protein CASSLIATLSTDTQYF.